The 9 T cell receptor beta chains listed next were all sequenced from one sample in a study of monozygotic twins with inflammatory bowel disease. TCRdb reanalyzed the 5' RACE reads and collapses them to one entry per CDR3 protein, without DNA. Its table records about 300,000 distinct CDR3 sequences. The sample taken for sequencing was blood. These receptors were taken from a human donor with ulcerative colitis or Crohn's disease, or a healthy co-twin of an affected twin (not recorded which).

The V and J genes are TRBV10-3 and TRBJ2-3. The germline V gene has CDR1 ENHRY and CDR2 SYGVKD. The CDR3 length is 11 residues. The CDR3 spells CANLEVSTQYF.

The chain has TRBV10-1 and TRBJ2-3. This CDR3 is built from 14 residues. Germline CDR1 WNHNN, CDR2 SYGVQD (reference sequence). CDR3 region: CASSENPSTDTQYF.

The chain uses TRBV12-3 or TRBV12-4 and TRBJ1-2. This CDR3 spans 12 amino acids. The CDR3 here is CASSFNRYGYTF.

This rearrangement joins TRBV5-1 to TRBJ2-7; the D call of TRBD2 rests on TCRdb alone, since no DNA is present to check it. Germline V gene data show CDR1 as SGHRS and CDR2 as YFSETQ. The CDR3 loop spans 15 amino acids. CDR3 sequence reads: CASSTDGTTTYEQYF.

This chain uses TRBV12-3 or TRBV12-4 with TRBJ1-6; TCRdb picks TRBD1, but there is no DNA to check that call. This CDR3 is 15 amino acids long. The chain's CDR3 is CASRAPGNYNSPLHF.

The rearrangement links TRBV6-5 to TRBJ2-2. Germline CDR1 and CDR2: MNHEY and SVGAGI. This CDR3 is 16 amino acids long. CDR3: CASRLRVFANTGELFF.

V usage is TRBV7-2 and J usage is TRBJ2-3; checking the TCRdb D call of TRBD2 is not possible without DNA. The CDR3 is 16 amino acids. Looked up from germline, CDR1 is SGHTA and CDR2 is FQGNSA. CDR3 amino acids: CASSPQSGRRTDTQYF.

V is TRBV10-3 and J is TRBJ2-3; without DNA, the TCRdb call of TRBD2 cannot be checked. Germline V gene sequence: CDR1 ENHRY, CDR2 SYGVKD. This CDR3 is built from 14 residues. The CDR3 loop is CAISGGRVADTQYF.

This rearrangement joins TRBV11-1 to TRBJ1-5; TCRdb's assignment of TRBD1 cannot be checked, as there is no DNA. The CDR3 runs to 18 residues. The germline V gene has CDR1 SGHAT and CDR2 FQDESV (reference sequence). The CDR3 here is CASSPSLKQGISNQPQHF.